The 20 T cell receptor beta chains presented below share a single source sample, sequenced in a study of blood T cell repertoires in COVID-19. Measured with immunoSEQ multiplex PCR; TCRdb has only the in-frame clones, and not every one. The sample holds 200,000 to 250,000 clones, over 75% seen once. The sequencing input was PBMCs or T cells enriched from blood (not recorded which). These receptors were taken from a man aged 25-45 years with acute COVID-19.

The chain is built from TRBV2 and TRBJ1-2; D unresolved. V lost 3 bases and J 8 bases, leaving 13 bases between the germline ends. This CDR3 contains 13 residues. CDR1 is SNHLY and CDR2 is FYNNEI in the germline V gene. DNA for the CDR3: TGTGCCAGCAGTGAGGTTGGGGAGAGCGGCTACACCTTC. Its translation is CASSEVGESGYTF.

The genes are TRBV27 and TRBJ1-5; tentative D call: TRBD1 (5 bases). The CDR3 has 14 amino acids. Trimming cost V 3 bases and J 6 bases, with 12 bases left between them. The germline gives CDR1 MNHEY, CDR2 SMNVEV (reference sequence). The CDR3 spells CASSFTGVGQPQHF. CDR3 DNA sequence: TGTGCCAGCAGTTTCACGGGGGTTGGTCAGCCCCAGCATTTT.

The rearrangement links TRBV30 to TRBJ1-3, with 7 bases identical to TRBD1. The CDR3 length is 12 residues. Germline CDR1 reads GTSNPN; CDR2 reads SVGIG (reference sequence). After removal of 7 bases from V and 3 bases from J, the junction contained 3 bases not matched to a gene. The chain's CDR3 is CASRGDGNTIYF. CDR3 nucleotides: TGTGCCTCCAGGGGGGATGGAAACACCATATATTTT.

The rearrangement links TRBV18 to TRBJ2-7; D is possibly TRBD2 (7 bases). The CDR3 spans 16 residues. The V and J ends lost 6 bases and 7 bases respectively, with 25 bases between them. The germline V gene has CDR1 KGHSH and CDR2 LQKENI. CDR3 sequence (DNA): TGTGCCAGCTCCCAAGGGGTCCGGGGGGCTTCCTTTGAGCAGTACTTC. Translating it yields CASSQGVRGASFEQYF.

Note on this clone: One junction end disagrees with the germline gene, perhaps due to a read error. This rearrangement joins TRBV2 to TRBJ1-1, with D perhaps matching TRBD1 (5 bases). Germline V gene sequence: CDR1 SNHLY, CDR2 FYNNEI. The CDR3 has 15 amino acids. The CDR3 loop is CASSEGWGMNTEAFF. For the CDR3, the DNA is TGTGCCAGCAGCGAAGGTTGGGGCATGAACACTGAAGCTTTCTTT.

The chain is built from TRBV24-1 and TRBJ1-1; 7 positions match TRBD1. The CDR3 contains 13 residues. J lost 7 bases, V lost 4 bases, and 5 bases had no gene match. CDR1 is KGHDR and CDR2 is SFDVKD in the germline V gene. CDR3 region: CATSDDGTDEAFF. The CDR3 DNA sequence: TGTGCCACCAGTGACGATGGGACAGATGAAGCTTTCTTT.

The V and J genes are TRBV28 and TRBJ1-1; D gene uncertain. This CDR3 is 13 amino acids long. V was pared by 3 bases and J by 0 bases, with 5 bases between. Germline CDR1 MDHEN, CDR2 SYDVKM. This CDR3 reads CASSFYMNTEAFF. The CDR3, as DNA: TGTGCCAGCAGTTTTTATATGAACACTGAAGCTTTCTTT.

This chain joins TRBV10-3 and TRBJ2-7; maybe TRBD2 (7 bases). The CDR3 spans 17 residues. CDR1 and CDR2 (germline): ENHRY, SYGVKD. Trimming cost V 0 bases and J 6 bases, with 21 bases left between them. The CDR3 loop reads CAISESRGLGGGLEQYF. As DNA, the CDR3 is TGTGCCATCAGTGAGTCGCGTGGGCTGGGCGGGGGCCTCGAGCAGTACTTC.

The chain is built from TRBV27 and TRBJ2-3; the D gene is possibly TRBD2 (7 bases). Trimming shortened V by 2 bases and J by 1 base, and 10 bases separated the two germline ends. The CDR3 spans 15 residues. Germline V lookup: CDR1 MNHEY, CDR2 SMNVEV (reference sequence). CDR3 amino acids: CASSLTGGGTDTQYF. DNA for the CDR3: TGTGCCAGCAGTTTAACGGGGGGCGGCACAGATACGCAGTATTTT.

This clone was counted ten times or more. V gene TRBV6-5 combines with J gene TRBJ1-2; D unresolved. The CDR3 contains 14 residues. From germline, CDR1 is MNHEY and CDR2 SVGAGI. V was clipped by 6 bases and J by 4 bases, with 15 bases between them. CDR3 in amino acids: CASRARGAPYGYTF. For the CDR3, the DNA is TGTGCCAGCAGGGCGCGAGGTGCGCCCTATGGCTACACCTTC.

The V and J genes are TRBV24-1 and TRBJ1-1, with TRBD1 matching 7 bases. Per germline, CDR1 KGHDR and CDR2 SFDVKD. V was clipped by 4 bases and J by 3 bases; unmatched bases: 7. CDR3 size: 15 residues. Here the CDR3 reads CATSEGRGRDTEAFF. The DNA of the CDR3 is TGTGCCACCAGTGAGGGCAGGGGGAGAGACACTGAAGCTTTCTTT.

A single count supports this clone. This chain uses TRBV1 with TRBJ1-5; the table's D call TRBD1 went unverified against the DNA. TRBV1 is listed as a pseudogene. The CDR3 contains 14 residues. The CDR3 DNA reads as TGCACCAGCAGCCATACAGGGTCCAATCAGCCCCAGCATTTT. As protein: CTSSHTGSNQPQHF.

This clone appeared a single time. This chain joins TRBV4-2 and TRBJ1-2; D remains ambiguous. Germline V gives CDR1 LGHNA, CDR2 YNFKEQ. The CDR3 loop spans 12 amino acids. With 2 bases removed from V and 4 bases from J, the gap between germline ends came to 5 bases. The CDR3 sequence is CASSQSSYGYTF. For the CDR3, the DNA is TGTGCCAGCAGCCAATCCAGCTATGGCTACACCTTC.

On this clone itself: The identical CDR3 is also encoded by other nucleotide sequences in the sample. This rearrangement joins TRBV18 to TRBJ1-1; D gene ambiguous. V shed 2 bases and J shed 0 bases, with 7 bases lying between them. CDR1 is KGHSH and CDR2 is LQKENI in the germline V gene. CDR3 size: 14 residues. Here the CDR3 reads CASSPAGMNTEAFF. The CDR3 DNA sequence: TGTGCCAGCTCACCAGCGGGGATGAACACTGAAGCTTTCTTT.

This clone occurred once. The chain has TRBV6-5 and TRBJ1-5; 8 bases line up with TRBD1. V dropped 6 bases and J dropped 1; count of bases not matched to a gene: 5. Germline CDR1 and CDR2: MNHEY and SVGAGI. The CDR3 extends over 15 amino acids. The CDR3 region has the DNA TGTGCCAGCAGCGGACAGGGCGGGAGCAATCAGCCCCAGCATTTT. Translated: CASSGQGGSNQPQHF.

This clone turned up a few times. The chain links TRBV30 to TRBJ2-6, with a possible D match to TRBD2 (5 bases). V shed 4 bases and J shed 0 bases, with 7 bases lying between them. From germline, CDR1 is GTSNPN and CDR2 SVGIG (reference sequence). The CDR3 has 14 residues. CDR3: CAWTEVSGANVLTF. CDR3 nucleotide sequence: TGTGCCTGGACGGAGGTCTCTGGGGCCAACGTCCTGACTTTC.

The rearrangement joins TRBV7-9 to TRBJ1-2; 8 nucleotides align to TRBD1. Germline CDR1 and CDR2: SEHNR and FQNEAQ (reference sequence). The CDR3 spans 15 residues. The trim removed 1 base at V and 2 bases at J, leaving 3 bases unmatched. CDR3: CASSLVGQANYGYTF. The CDR3 DNA sequence: TGTGCCAGCAGCTTAGTGGGACAGGCCAACTATGGCTACACCTTC.

The chain couples TRBV5-4 to TRBJ1-2, with 7 bases fitting TRBD1. The J segment lost 4 bases and the V segment lost 3 bases, leaving 9 bases of the junction unmatched. The CDR3 covers 15 residues. Germline assignment: CDR1 SGHNT and CDR2 YYREEE (reference sequence). In nucleotides, the CDR3 is TGTGCCAGCAGCTGGGAAGGACAGGCCAGCTATGGCTACACCTTC. Translating it yields CASSWEGQASYGYTF.

This clone has only one observation. The CDR3 sequence is CASSLPGSNEQYF. CDR3 sequence (DNA): TGTGCCAGCAGCCTCCCGGGTTCCAACGAGCAGTACTTC. The chain combines TRBV3-1 (or the pseudogene TRBV3-2) with TRBJ2-7; D gene unclear. Trimming cost V 4 bases and J 5 bases, with 12 bases left between them. The CDR3 is made up of 13 amino acids. Germline-derived CDR1 and CDR2 are LGHDT and YNNKEL (reference sequence).

This clone was counted between two and nine times. This chain uses TRBV5-6 with TRBJ1-5, with no clear D. V was trimmed by 2 bases and J by 4 bases, leaving 13 bases between them. This CDR3 comprises 15 residues. CDR1 SGHDT and CDR2 YYEEEE come from the germline V gene. CDR3 loop: CASSFDTGGNQPQHF. The DNA for the CDR3 is TGTGCCAGCAGCTTCGACACTGGAGGGAATCAGCCCCAGCATTTT.